Each of the 32 T cell receptor beta chains below was sequenced from the same sample in a study of blood T cell repertoires in COVID-19. Sequencing used immunoSEQ multiplex PCR; TCRdb keeps in-frame clones, though not all of them. Among about 200,000 clones, around 84% were seen once, and the ten largest hold roughly 5%. The sequencing sample was made of peripheral blood. The origin of the receptors is a woman of 80 years or more with acute or convalescent COVID-19.

The chain has TRBV2 and TRBJ2-1; TRBD2 aligns across 11 bases. CDR1 is SNHLY and CDR2 is FYNNEI in the germline V gene. The CDR3 length is 16 residues. The V and J ends lost 6 bases and 6 bases, in that order; junction bases with no gene match: 10. CDR3 bases: TGTGCCAGCAGCTCCCTACGACTAGCGGGACCCAATGAGCAGTTCTTC. This gives the protein CASSSLRLAGPNEQFF. Using reference TRBV2 and TRBJ2-1 for the parts outside the CDR3, the full variable domain is EPEVTQTPSHQVTQMGQEVILRCVPISNHLYFYWYRQILGQKVEFLVSFYNNEISEKSEIFDDQFSVERPDGSNFTLKIRSTKLEDSAMYFCASSSLRLAGPNEQFFGPGTRLTVL.

The chain is built from TRBV3-1 (or the pseudogene TRBV3-2) and TRBJ1-2; the match to TRBD1 covers 7 bases. V lost 1 base and J lost 4; bases outside the gene matches: 6. Germline loops: CDR1 LGHDT, CDR2 YNNKEL (reference sequence). The CDR3 consists of 15 residues. CDR3 sequence: CASSQARGRTYGYTF. Written as DNA, the CDR3 is TGTGCCAGCAGCCAAGCAAGGGGGCGCACCTATGGCTACACCTTC.

The chain employs TRBV10-3 and TRBJ1-6; TRBD1 is a possible D gene (5 bases). Per germline, CDR1 ENHRY and CDR2 SYGVKD. This CDR3 has 13 residues. The V end was cut by 6 bases, the J end by 9 bases, with 12 bases between. The DNA for the CDR3 is TGTGCCATCAGGGGGCAGGGAGGTTCACCCCTCCACTTT. Translating it yields CAIRGQGGSPLHF.

This chain connects TRBV6-2 or TRBV6-3 to TRBJ2-1, with a weak D call TRBD1 (6 bases). Trimming shortened V by 2 bases and J by 5 bases, and 13 bases separated the two germline ends. CDR1 is MNHEY, CDR2 SVGEGT, per germline. The CDR3 length is 15 residues. The CDR3 reads CASSYTGHNNNEQFF. DNA of the CDR3: TGTGCCAGCAGTTACACGGGACATAATAACAATGAGCAGTTCTTC.

The chain uses TRBV19 and TRBJ2-6; D gene unclear. Germline CDR1 LNHDA, CDR2 SQIVND (reference sequence). V was cut by 2 bases and J by 0 bases, with 5 bases left in between. The CDR3 contains 15 residues. The DNA for the CDR3 is TGTGCCAGTAGTATACTCGGCTCTGGGGCCAACGTCCTGACTTTC. Translation gives CASSILGSGANVLTF.

The chain has TRBV3-1 (or the pseudogene TRBV3-2) and TRBJ2-4; D is possibly TRBD1 (6 bases). The CDR3 spans 14 residues. Germline V gene data show CDR1 as LGHDT and CDR2 as YNNKEL (reference sequence). The V end lost 5 bases, the J end lost 1 base, and 9 bases lay between the germline ends. The CDR3 DNA reads as TGTGCCAGCAGCACAGGGAAGGCCAAAAACATTCAGTACTTC. This codes for CASSTGKAKNIQYF.

The rearrangement joins TRBV19 to TRBJ2-5, with 7 bases fitting TRBD2. Germline V gives CDR1 LNHDA, CDR2 SQIVND (reference sequence). V lost 3 bases and J lost 4; bases outside the gene matches: 14. This CDR3 is 17 amino acids long. DNA for the CDR3: TGTGCCAGTAGTATTAGTTTCGGCGGGAGTAGATTAGAGACCCAGTACTTC. Translated: CASSISFGGSRLETQYF.

V and J are TRBV6-5 and TRBJ1-1; D might be TRBD1 (5 bases). Trimming shortened V by 0 bases and J by 11 bases, and 16 bases separated the two germline ends. CDR3 length: 14 residues. Germline values: CDR1 MNHEY, CDR2 SVGAGI. In DNA, the CDR3 is TGTGCCAGCAGTTACTCAAACATGGGGCCCGAGGCTTTCTTT. Protein product: CASSYSNMGPEAFF.

The chain links TRBV4-3 to TRBJ1-5, with D possibly TRBD1 on 5 matching bases. V was cut by 0 bases and J by 2 bases, with 17 bases left in between. Germline values: CDR1 LGHNA, CDR2 YSLEER. This CDR3 is 18 amino acids long. In DNA form, the CDR3 reads TGCGCCAGCAGCCAAGATCTCGTGACAGAGCGTGGCAATCAGCCCCAGCATTTT. Encoded protein: CASSQDLVTERGNQPQHF.

The chain carries TRBV19 and TRBJ1-1; 10 bases agree with TRBD1. CDR1 and CDR2 (germline): LNHDA, SQIVND (reference sequence). The CDR3 extends over 14 amino acids. Trimming cost V 7 bases and J 9 bases; bases outside gene matches: 11. CDR3 sequence: CASIETGGYGKAFF. In DNA form, the CDR3 reads TGTGCCAGTATCGAGACAGGGGGCTATGGAAAAGCTTTCTTT.

The chain couples TRBV28 to TRBJ2-7, with 9 nucleotides matching TRBD2. The CDR3 loop spans 15 amino acids. Per germline, CDR1 MDHEN and CDR2 SYDVKM. J gave up 8 bases and V 4 bases, and 12 bases lay outside the gene matches. CDR3 loop: CASSSRGRALVQQYF. The CDR3 nucleotides are TGTGCCAGCAGTTCTCGCGGGAGGGCCCTCGTCCAGCAGTACTTC.

The V and J genes are TRBV2 and TRBJ1-4, with 7 bases matching TRBD1. Germline CDR1 SNHLY, CDR2 FYNNEI. This CDR3 region has 11 residues. V gave up 8 bases and J gave up 8 bases; unmatched junction bases: 2. CDR3 region: CASDRDEKLFF. The CDR3 DNA follows: TGTGCCAGCGACAGGGACGAAAAACTGTTTTTT.

The chain joins TRBV9 to TRBJ1-2; D is perhaps TRBD1 (6 bases). This CDR3 comprises 15 residues. CDR1 and CDR2 (germline): SGDLS, YYNGEE. V was pared by 5 bases and J by 7 bases, with 21 bases between. DNA for the CDR3: TGTGCCAGCAGTGAGTCCTTAGGGACACCGAGTGGCTACACCTTC. This gives the protein CASSESLGTPSGYTF.

V gene TRBV7-2 combines with J gene TRBJ2-1; the D is unclear. Trimming stripped 2 bases from V and 0 bases from J, with 11 bases between. This CDR3 has 16 amino acids. Germline loops: CDR1 SGHTA, CDR2 FQGNSA. The CDR3 spells CASSLIRGVSYNEQFF. Written as DNA, the CDR3 is TGTGCCAGCAGCTTAATTCGAGGAGTCTCCTACAATGAGCAGTTCTTC.

The chain carries TRBV3-1 (or the pseudogene TRBV3-2) and TRBJ2-5; tentative D call: TRBD1 (5 bases). The CDR3 loop spans 14 amino acids. Germline CDR1 is LGHDT and CDR2 is YNNKEL (reference sequence). V lost 1 base and J 2 bases, leaving 8 bases between the germline ends. The CDR3 DNA sequence: TGTGCCAGCAGCCAAGGGACAATACAAGAGACCCAGTACTTC. Amino acids: CASSQGTIQETQYF.

CDR3 residues: CASYKMGTQETQYF. In nucleotides, the CDR3 is TGTGCCAGCTACAAGATGGGCACACAAGAGACCCAGTACTTC. The chain joins TRBV7-2 to TRBJ2-5; the D is unclear. The CDR3 has 14 residues. CDR1 SGHTA and CDR2 FQGNSA come from the germline V gene. V was cut by 8 bases and J by 2 bases, with 15 bases left in between.

The V call is TRBV7-2, the J call TRBJ1-5; D might be TRBD1 (6 bases). Trimming took 8 bases from V and 2 from J, leaving 19 bases between them. The CDR3 has 16 residues. Per germline, CDR1 SGHTA and CDR2 FQGNSA. CDR3 in amino acids: CASGRGGAGGNQPQHF. The CDR3 DNA follows: TGTGCCAGCGGCCGGGGGGGGGCCGGCGGCAATCAGCCCCAGCATTTT.

CDR3: CASSPLGGREGYGEQFF. The CDR3 DNA reads as TGTGCCAGCAGCCCCCTAGGGGGGCGGGAGGGTTACGGGGAGCAGTTCTTC. The chain recombines TRBV7-9 with TRBJ2-1; the match to TRBD2 covers 9 bases. The CDR3 runs to 17 residues. The V segment lost 5 bases and the J segment 10 bases; nucleotides outside the gene matches: 18. The germline gives CDR1 SEHNR, CDR2 FQNEAQ (reference sequence).

The V call is TRBV7-2, the J call TRBJ1-1; 7 nucleotides match TRBD1. The germline V gene encodes CDR1 SGHTA and CDR2 FQGNSA. CDR3 size: 13 residues. With 5 bases clipped from V and 10 bases from J, the junction kept 10 bases outside the gene matches. CDR3 DNA sequence: TGTGCCAGCAGCCCCCGACAGGGAACGGGAGCTTTCTTT. It translates to CASSPRQGTGAFF.

With regard to this clone: In the same sample, other DNA sequences code for this CDR3. The chain uses TRBV7-2 and TRBJ2-7; D possibly corresponds to TRBD1 (6 bases). The CDR3 has 12 residues. CDR1 and CDR2 (germline): SGHTA, FQGNSA. Trimming left V 5 bases short and J 3 bases short, with 8 bases between. In DNA form, the CDR3 reads TGTGCCAGCAGCGAACAGGGCTACGAGCAGTACTTC. Its protein product is CASSEQGYEQYF.

On this clone itself: An end of the junction differs from the germline gene, which may be a read error. V and J are TRBV27 and TRBJ1-1; D gene ambiguous. This CDR3 contains 13 residues. The germline V gene encodes CDR1 MNHEY and CDR2 SMNVEV (reference sequence). In DNA form, the CDR3 reads TGTACCAGCAGTTTATTTCGGGGCACTGAAGCTTTCTTT. Its protein is CTSSLFRGTEAFF.

This CDR3 reads CSVNSEGAHEKLFF. The CDR3 region has the DNA TGCAGCGTGAACTCCGAGGGGGCGCATGAAAAACTGTTTTTT. This chain links TRBV29-1 with TRBJ1-4; the match to TRBD1 covers 7 bases. Germline loops: CDR1 SQVTM, CDR2 ANQGSEA. The CDR3 covers 14 residues. After removal of 6 bases from V and 6 bases from J, the junction contained 10 bases not matched to a gene.

J is TRBJ1-6 and V is TRBV20-1; the match to TRBD1 covers 11 bases. The CDR3 runs to 17 residues. Germline V CDR1 and CDR2: DFQATT, SNEGSKA (reference sequence). The V gene end was trimmed by 3 bases and the J gene end by 0 bases; junction bases not matched to a gene: 4. CDR3 residues: CSASGTGGPSYNSPLHF. The DNA for the CDR3 is TGCAGTGCTAGTGGGACAGGGGGACCCTCCTATAATTCACCCCTCCACTTT.

The V and J genes are TRBV7-2 and TRBJ1-4; the D is unclear. The CDR3 sequence is 13 residues long. Germline V gives CDR1 SGHTA, CDR2 FQGNSA. Trimming took 5 bases from V and 16 from J, leaving 20 bases between them. The CDR3 is CASSQLGRSVPFF. The CDR3 DNA reads as TGTGCCAGCAGCCAACTGGGGAGGTCGGTTCCGTTTTTT. The full variable domain, rest sourced from reference TRBV7-2 and TRBJ1-4, is GAGVSQSPSNKVTEKGKDVELRCDPISGHTALYWYRQSLGQGLEFLIYFQGNSAPDKSGLPSDRFSAERTGGSVSTLTIQRTQQEDSAVYLCASSQLGRSVPFFGSGTQLSVL.

This clone appeared once. J is TRBJ1-6 and V is TRBV4-1, with D uncertain. Germline CDR1 reads MGHRA; CDR2 reads YSYEKL. The CDR3 has 16 amino acids. Trimming left V 1 base short and J 10 bases short, with 17 bases between. The CDR3 bases are TGCGCCAGCAGCCAAGTTCCGGGGAAGCTTATCTCACCCCTCCACTTT. It is translated as CASSQVPGKLISPLHF.

This clone has only a few counts. This CDR3 reads CASSLGRVQPQHF. The CDR3 bases are TGTGCCAGCAGCTTAGGGAGGGTGCAGCCCCAGCATTTT. V usage is TRBV7-2 and J usage is TRBJ1-5; D ambiguous. The CDR3 is 13 residues long. The ends were cut back, 1 base at V and 7 bases at J, with 8 bases in the middle. CDR1 SGHTA and CDR2 FQGNSA come from the germline V gene.

This chain joins TRBV12-3 or TRBV12-4 and TRBJ1-5; the D gene is possibly TRBD1 (6 bases). V was shortened by 8 bases and J by 7 bases, with 15 bases between the two germline ends. The CDR3 is made up of 13 amino acids. Here the CDR3 DNA reads TGTGCCAGCGCACGGGGGGGCGGGCAGCCCCAGCATTTT. Protein: CASARGGGQPQHF.

The chain combines TRBV9 with TRBJ2-7, with 12 bases matching TRBD2. From germline, CDR1 is SGDLS and CDR2 YYNGEE. V lost 3 bases and J lost 2; bases outside the gene matches: 3. The CDR3 covers 15 residues. CDR3 nucleotides: TGTGCCAGCAGCGAGGGACTAGCGGGCCCCTACGAGCAGTACTTC. Amino acids: CASSEGLAGPYEQYF.

The CDR3 nucleotides are TGTGCCAGCAGTCTCCAGACAGGGCAAGAGACCCAGTACTTC. This encodes CASSLQTGQETQYF. V and J are TRBV7-9 and TRBJ2-5, with 7 bases aligning to TRBD1. CDR1 and CDR2 (germline): SEHNR, FQNEAQ (reference sequence). The CDR3 runs to 14 residues. Trimming cost V 6 bases and J 2 bases; bases outside gene matches: 6. Filled out from reference TRBV7-9 and TRBJ2-5, the complete variable domain reads DTGVSQNPRHKITKRGQNVTFRCDPISEHNRLYWYRQTLGQGPEFLTYFQNEAQLEKSRLLSDRFSAERPKGSFSTLEIQRTEQGDSAMYLCASSLQTGQETQYFGPGTRLLVL.

The chain couples TRBV5-5 to TRBJ1-5; a possible D gene is TRBD1 (5 bases). Trimming cost V 1 base and J 1 base, with 15 bases left between them. Germline V lookup: CDR1 SGHKS, CDR2 YYEKEE (reference sequence). This CDR3 is 17 amino acids long. The CDR3 sequence: CASSLFRMGRSNQPQHF. In nucleotides, the CDR3 is TGTGCCAGCAGCTTGTTTAGGATGGGGCGAAGCAATCAGCCCCAGCATTTT.

The V call is TRBV6-2 or TRBV6-3, the J call TRBJ2-7; D remains ambiguous. The CDR3 is 12 residues long. V shed 4 bases and J shed 2 bases, with 6 bases lying between them. Per germline, CDR1 MNHEY and CDR2 SVGEGT. The CDR3 region is CASSSWPYEQYF. In DNA, the CDR3 is TGTGCCAGCAGTTCGTGGCCCTACGAGCAGTACTTC.

V usage is TRBV6-6 and J usage is TRBJ1-2; 7 nucleotides align to TRBD1. Germline-derived CDR1 and CDR2 are MNHNY and SVGAGI (reference sequence). The CDR3 has 16 residues. Trimming took 4 bases from V and 0 from J; bases not matched to a gene: 8. The CDR3 here is CASSFPVGQSNYGYTF. Written as DNA, the CDR3 is TGTGCCAGCAGTTTCCCCGTGGGACAGTCTAACTATGGCTACACCTTC.